This T cell receptor beta chain originates from a study of shared clonotypes between healthy human individuals. Turning to the study itself: A couple of women and three men aged 18 to 49 made up the donors.

Generated by immunoSEQ multiplex PCR, the TCRdb table keeps only in-frame clones and is missing some. There are 2 million to 3 million clones in the sample; around 90% occur only once, and around 0.14% lies in the top ten. The source material was naive CD4+ T cells sorted from blood. As for subset: CD45RA+ positively selected. This TCR was sampled from a man younger than 35 in good health.

The DNA for the CDR3 is TGTGCCAGCACCGGTGGGCTAGCGTTTCCAGAGACCCAGTACTTC. Translation gives CASTGGLAFPETQYF. The rearrangement links TRBV5-4 to TRBJ2-5; D possibly corresponds to TRBD2 (6 bases). Trimming shortened V by 6 bases and J by 4 bases, and 19 bases separated the two germline ends. This CDR3 is 15 amino acids long. Per germline, CDR1 SGHNT and CDR2 YYREEE (reference sequence).